Shown below are 23 T cell receptor beta chains from a single sample sequenced in a study of brain metastases from non-small cell lung cancer. The assay was immunoSEQ multiplex PCR, and TCRdb's table has in-frame clones only and misses some. The sample has around 4,000 clones, around 87% seen once; the top ten hold approximately 3.6%. Sequencing was carried out using primary lung tumor tissue. These receptors came from a donor at least 40 years old with non-small cell lung cancer.

The V call is TRBV21-1, the J call TRBJ2-4; TRBD1, the table's D call, was not compared with the DNA. TRBV21-1 is recorded as a pseudogene. The CDR3 runs 15 residues. The CDR3 sequence is CASSETGAAKNIQYF. For the CDR3, the DNA is TGTGCCAGCAGCGAGACAGGGGCGGCCAAAAACATTCAGTACTTC.

The V call is TRBV12-5, the J call TRBJ1-2; D remains ambiguous. The CDR3 loop spans 16 amino acids. Germline-derived CDR1 and CDR2 are LGHNT and FRNRAP. Trimming left V 2 bases short and J 4 bases short, with 17 bases between. CDR3 loop: CASGLSRSIKIYGYTF. In DNA, the CDR3 is TGTGCTAGTGGTTTGTCCCGCTCGATCAAAATCTATGGCTACACCTTC.

This clone was seen more than once but under ten times. The V call is TRBV5-1, the J call TRBJ2-5, with D maybe TRBD1 (5 bases). V was clipped by 2 bases and J by 2 bases, with 10 bases between them. CDR1 SGHRS and CDR2 YFSETQ come from the germline V gene. The CDR3 is made up of 14 amino acids. CDR3 residues: CASSFQDRQETQYF. In DNA, the CDR3 is TGCGCCAGCAGCTTTCAAGACAGACAAGAGACCCAGTACTTC. The whole variable domain, filled in from reference TRBV5-1 and TRBJ2-5, reads KAGVTQTPRYLIKTRGQQVTLSCSPISGHRSVSWYQQTPGQGLQFLFEYFSETQRNKGNFPGRFSGRQFSNSRSEMNVSTLELGDSALYLCASSFQDRQETQYFGPGTRLLVL.

The V call is TRBV14, the J call TRBJ2-1; maybe TRBD1 (6 bases). Trimming left V 6 bases short and J 1 base short, with 13 bases between. Germline CDR1 and CDR2: SGHDN and FVKESK. This CDR3 spans 15 amino acids. The CDR3 here is CASRPTGLSYNEQFF. CDR3 nucleotide sequence: TGTGCCAGCAGGCCGACAGGCCTTTCCTACAATGAGCAGTTCTTC.

The chain links TRBV10-2 to TRBJ1-2, with D tentatively TRBD1 (5 bases). Trimming removed 4 bases at V and 0 bases at J, with 15 bases between. This CDR3 region has 16 residues. Germline V gene data show CDR1 as WSHSY and CDR2 as SAAADI. The CDR3 DNA is TGCGCCAGCAGTGGGGACCTACAGGCCCCTAACTATGGCTACACCTTC. Amino acids: CASSGDLQAPNYGYTF.

The chain has TRBV6-2 or TRBV6-3 and TRBJ2-7, with a tentative D call TRBD2 (5 bases). The CDR3 covers 12 residues. Trimming removed 6 bases from V and 6 bases from J, with 12 bases in between. Germline V gene sequence: CDR1 MNHEY, CDR2 SVGEGT. CDR3 DNA: TGTGCCAGCAGCCGGGGATCGGGCGAGCAGTACTTC. The encoded protein is CASSRGSGEQYF.

V gene TRBV6-2 or TRBV6-3 combines with J gene TRBJ1-5; D is perhaps TRBD1 (5 bases). The germline CDR1 and CDR2 sequences are MNHEY and SVGEGT. V lost 0 bases and J 9 bases, leaving 12 bases between the germline ends. There are 14 residues in the CDR3. CDR3 sequence reads: CASSYSGPARPQHF. The CDR3 coding sequence is TGTGCCAGCAGTTACTCGGGGCCCGCACGGCCCCAGCATTTT.

As regards this clone: One junction end does not reproduce the germline sequence, and a read error may be involved. The V and J genes are TRBV30 and TRBJ1-1; 7 bases fit TRBD1. This CDR3 has 15 residues. Looked up from germline, CDR1 is GTSNPN and CDR2 is SVGIG (reference sequence). The CDR3, as DNA: TGTGCCTGGAGTGTAATAGGGGGCATGAACACTGAAGCTTTTTTT. This encodes CAWSVIGGMNTEAFF.

The V and J genes are TRBV30 and TRBJ1-1; tentatively, D is TRBD1 (6 bases). Trimming shortened V by 3 bases and J by 11 bases, and 19 bases separated the two germline ends. The CDR3 spans 13 residues. Germline CDR1 GTSNPN, CDR2 SVGIG (reference sequence). The CDR3 is CAWSRGLGKDAFF. The CDR3, as DNA: TGTGCCTGGAGCAGGGGCCTCGGAAAAGACGCTTTCTTT.

V gene TRBV24-1 combines with J gene TRBJ2-4, with D possibly being TRBD1 or TRBD2 (8 bases each). The germline CDR1 and CDR2 sequences are KGHDR and SFDVKD. The length of the CDR3 is 17 residues. Trimming took 3 bases from V and 8 from J, leaving 22 bases between them. The chain's CDR3 is CATSDHRGGRGQDIQYF. As DNA, the CDR3 is TGTGCCACCAGTGATCATCGGGGGGGCAGGGGGCAGGACATTCAGTACTTC.

The chain is built from TRBV9 and TRBJ1-1; TRBD1 is a possible D gene (5 bases). The germline V and J ends were trimmed by 4 bases and 1 base, with 8 bases remaining between them. Germline CDR1 is SGDLS and CDR2 is YYNGEE. CDR3 size: 13 residues. CDR3 in DNA: TGTGCCAGCAGCAGGGACTGGAACACTGAAGCTTTCTTT. Its protein product is CASSRDWNTEAFF.

This chain uses TRBV4-1 with TRBJ2-6; TRBD2 might be the D (6 bases). V was clipped by 0 bases and J by 0 bases, with 12 bases between them. CDR1 is MGHRA and CDR2 is YSYEKL in the germline V gene. This CDR3 comprises 18 residues. CDR3 region: CASSQDPHGGSGANVLTF. CDR3 DNA sequence: TGCGCCAGCAGCCAAGATCCCCACGGGGGCTCTGGGGCCAACGTCCTGACTTTC.

The chain uses TRBV19 and TRBJ1-1; tentative D call: TRBD1 (5 bases). The CDR3 is 15 residues long. Looked up from germline, CDR1 is LNHDA and CDR2 is SQIVND (reference sequence). The ends were cut back, 6 bases at V and 0 bases at J, with 14 bases in the middle. CDR3 protein: CASSSRVLLNTEAFF. CDR3 nucleotides: TGTGCCAGTAGCAGCAGGGTTTTACTGAACACTGAAGCTTTCTTT.

This rearrangement joins TRBV2 to TRBJ2-1, with TRBD2 matching 7 bases. Trimming at V came to 6 bases and at J to 14 bases, leaving 10 bases not matched to a gene. This CDR3 spans 12 amino acids. CDR1 and CDR2 from the germline V gene are SNHLY and FYNNEI. CDR3 nucleotide sequence: TGTGCCAGCAGCGAGGGGCGGGAGAGGGAGTTCTTC. The encoded protein is CASSEGREREFF.

The chain uses TRBV29-1 and TRBJ2-7; 9 bases match TRBD1. Germline V gene sequence: CDR1 SQVTM, CDR2 ANQGSEA. Trimming took 2 bases from V and 0 from J; bases not matched to a gene: 8. This CDR3 contains 16 residues. The CDR3 spells CSVEIGGTGHSYEQYF. CDR3 coding DNA: TGCAGCGTTGAAATTGGAGGGACAGGGCACTCCTACGAGCAGTACTTC.

The rearrangement joins TRBV20-1 to TRBJ2-3; 10 nucleotides match TRBD2. Trimming at V came to 3 bases and at J to 5 bases, leaving 8 bases not matched to a gene. This CDR3 comprises 15 residues. CDR1 and CDR2 (germline): DFQATT, SNEGSKA (reference sequence). CDR3 loop: CSASELAGMGDTQYF. CDR3 bases: TGCAGTGCTAGTGAACTAGCGGGGATGGGAGATACGCAGTATTTT.

In DNA form, the CDR3 reads TGCGCCAGCAGCCAAATTGGACAGGGAAACCACGAGCAGTACTTC. Translated: CASSQIGQGNHEQYF. V gene TRBV4-3 combines with J gene TRBJ2-7; TRBD1 matches 8 bases. The CDR3 spans 15 residues. The V gene end was trimmed by 2 bases and the J gene end by 5 bases; junction bases not matched to a gene: 8. Germline-derived CDR1 and CDR2 are LGHNA and YSLEER.

V gene TRBV18 combines with J gene TRBJ1-6; 8 bases fit TRBD1. Germline V gene sequence: CDR1 KGHSH, CDR2 LQKENI. The CDR3 contains 14 residues. The V gene end was trimmed by 4 bases and the J gene end by 10 bases; junction bases not matched to a gene: 6. The CDR3 nucleotides are TGTGCCAGCTCACACACAGGGGGGAAATCACCCCTCCACTTT. It is translated as CASSHTGGKSPLHF.

The chain carries TRBV15 and TRBJ1-1; D ambiguous. Germline V gene sequence: CDR1 LNHNV, CDR2 YYDKDF (reference sequence). The CDR3 has 13 amino acids. V gave up 5 bases and J gave up 1 base, with 8 bases separating them. The CDR3 loop is CATSASRNTEAFF. In DNA, the CDR3 is TGTGCCACCAGCGCCTCTCGGAACACTGAAGCTTTCTTT.

The chain is built from TRBV6-5 and TRBJ1-3, with D maybe TRBD1 (6 bases). Germline V gene lookup returns CDR1 MNHEY and CDR2 SVGAGI. V dropped 6 bases and J dropped 0 bases, with 12 bases sitting between them. The CDR3 has 15 amino acids. CDR3: CASSPGVFSGNTIYF. The CDR3 DNA follows: TGTGCCAGCAGCCCAGGGGTTTTCTCTGGAAACACCATATATTTT.

In DNA, the CDR3 is TGTGCCAGCAGCCAGGCGACCGGGACAGGGAATGAAAAACTGTTTTTT. This translates into CASSQATGTGNEKLFF. The rearrangement uses TRBV3-1 (or the pseudogene TRBV3-2) and TRBJ1-4, with TRBD1 matching over 9 bases. Trimming removed 3 bases from V and 5 bases from J; junction bases left unmatched: 7. The V gene's germline CDR1 is LGHDT and CDR2 YNNKEL (reference sequence). CDR3 length: 16 residues.

This clone turned up a few times. The V gene is TRBV11-3, the J gene TRBJ2-3; 7 nucleotides line up with TRBD2. The V gene's germline CDR1 is SGHNT and CDR2 YENEEA. The CDR3 is 19 residues long. Trimming removed 5 bases from V and 1 base from J; junction bases left unmatched: 18. CDR3 region: CASSPGVAGLWGGTDTQYF. CDR3 nucleotides: TGTGCCAGCAGCCCCGGGGTAGCGGGCCTTTGGGGGGGCACAGATACGCAGTATTTT.

V and J are TRBV19 and TRBJ2-2; no clear D gene. The CDR3 consists of 13 residues. V shed 4 bases and J shed 4 bases, with 7 bases lying between them. Germline values: CDR1 LNHDA, CDR2 SQIVND (reference sequence). The CDR3, as DNA: TGTGCCAGTAGTACCCAAAGCACCGGGGAGCTGTTTTTT. Its translation: CASSTQSTGELFF.